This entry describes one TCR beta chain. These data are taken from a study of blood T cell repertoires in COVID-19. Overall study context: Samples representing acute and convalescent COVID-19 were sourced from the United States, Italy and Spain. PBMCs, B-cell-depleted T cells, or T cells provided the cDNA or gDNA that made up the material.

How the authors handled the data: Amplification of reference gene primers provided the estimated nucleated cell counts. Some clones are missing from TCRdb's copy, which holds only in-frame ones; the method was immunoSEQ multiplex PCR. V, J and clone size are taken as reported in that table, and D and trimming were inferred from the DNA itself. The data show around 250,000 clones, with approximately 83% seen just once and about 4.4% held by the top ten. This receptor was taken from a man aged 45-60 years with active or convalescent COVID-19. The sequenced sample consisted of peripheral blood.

The CDR3 DNA reads TGTGCCATCAGTGAAGGGACAGGGCGGTACGAGCAGTACTTC. Translating it yields CAISEGTGRYEQYF. The V gene is TRBV10-3, the J gene TRBJ2-7; 9 nucleotides match TRBD1. V trimming: 3 bases; J trimming: 4 bases; junction bases outside the gene matches: 4. The CDR3 covers 14 residues. CDR1 ENHRY and CDR2 SYGVKD come from the germline V gene.